These T cell receptor beta chains were read from a single sample in a study of cytomegalovirus exposure and HLA in healthy donors. The repertoire was sequenced with immunoSEQ multiplex PCR; TCRdb's copy has only in-frame clones and lacks some. The table shows roughly 190,000 clones, with roughly 8.7% occurring only once. Sequencing was carried out using PBMCs. Every receptor here comes from a woman in her 30s in good health and CMV-seropositive. The CDR3 runs from the conserved cysteine through the conserved F or W. D genes are given only for firm matches. Clone size is shown for a subset of rows, as once, few, many or a class of expanded clone.

NA | TRBJ2-1 | TRBV5-1 | NA | TGCGCCAGCAGCCGATACCGCCCAAGCGGTAGCTCCTACAATGAGCAGTTCTTC | CASSRYRPSGSSYNEQFF
TRBD2 | TRBJ2-1 | TRBV18 | NA | TGTGCCAGCTCACCTCCTCAGATGACTAGCAGCCTCTACAATGAGCAGTTCTTC | CASSPPQMTSSLYNEQFF
TRBD1 | TRBJ2-4 | TRBV2 | NA | TGTGCCAGCAGTAGCCGAACAGGGGGCGCGGAGAACATTCAGTACTTC | CASSSRTGGAENIQYF
NA | TRBJ2-4 | TRBV29-1 | few | TGCAGCGTTGGAACTTCGATTCAGTACTTC | CSVGTSIQYF
TRBD2 | TRBJ2-1 | TRBV19 | few | TGTGCCAGTAGTGTGGCTAGCGGGGACAATGAGCAGTTCTTC | CASSVASGDNEQFF
NA | TRBJ2-3 | TRBV30 | few | TGTGCCTGGGCTACGAACAGGGATACGCAGTATTTT | CAWATNRDTQYF
TRBD1 | TRBJ2-4 | TRBV19 | NA | TGTGCCACTCGGACAGGGGAGGCCAAAAACATTCAGTACTTC | CATRTGEAKNIQYF
NA | TRBJ1-2 | TRBV6-6 | NA | TGTGCCAGCAGTTACCAAGTGAGCGGGGACGGCTACACCTTC | CASSYQVSGDGYTF
NA | TRBJ2-1 | TRBV5-4 | NA | TGTGCCAGCAGCTTTGAGGAAAGAGGCTACAATGAGCAGTTCTTC | CASSFEERGYNEQFF
NA | TRBJ2-7 | TRBV5-1 | few | TGCGCCAGCAGCTTGGTGGGACATTCCTCCTACGAGCAGTACTTC | CASSLVGHSSYEQYF
NA | TRBJ2-5 | TRBV7-2 | NA | TGTGCCAGCAGCTTCGGGGCGGGGATCGGGGAGACCCAGTACTTC | CASSFGAGIGETQYF
NA | TRBJ2-2 | TRBV5-1 | few | TGCGCCAGCAGTGGTGTTGACAGGAGATCCGGGGAGCTGTTTTTT | CASSGVDRRSGELFF
NA | TRBJ2-5 | TRBV30 | NA | TGTGCCTGGAGACGGGGGACGTACCAAGAGACCCAGTACTTC | CAWRRGTYQETQYF
TRBD2 | TRBJ2-1 | TRBV30 | few | TGTGCCTGGAGTGTATCCGGGACTAGCGGGAGGGCGTATAGTGATGAGCAGTTCTTC | CAWSVSGTSGRAYSDEQFF
TRBD2 | TRBJ2-7 | TRBV4-1 | few | TGCGCCAGCAGCCACGTAACTAGCGGACGTTTTTCCTACGAGCAGTACTTC | CASSHVTSGRFSYEQYF
TRBD2 | TRBJ2-1 | TRBV13 | NA | TGTGCCAGCAGCTCCCGGGGAGATGGACTAGCGGGAGGTCTTACCTACAATGAGCAGTTCTTC | CASSSRGDGLAGGLTYNEQFF
NA | TRBJ2-7 | TRBV19 | NA | TGTGCCAGTAGTGCGGTCTACGAGCAGTACTTC | CASSAVYEQYF
NA | TRBJ2-1 | TRBV9 | NA | TGTGCCAGCAGCGTTAGCAACAATGAGCAGTTCTTC | CASSVSNNEQFF
TRBD2 | TRBJ2-7 | TRBV11-1 | few | TGTGCCAGCAGCTTAGCCCCCCTCCCCGGGACTAGCGGTTACGAGCAGTACTTC | CASSLAPLPGTSGYEQYF
NA | TRBJ2-2 | TRBV6-5 | NA | TGTGCCAGCAGTTACTCGGCAGGGTCCGGGGAGCTGTTTTTT | CASSYSAGSGELFF
TRBD2 | TRBJ2-1 | TRBV19 | NA | TGTGCCAGTAGTGTTAGCCAAGGGACTAGCGGGAGGTCGGTTAATGAGCAGTTCTTC | CASSVSQGTSGRSVNEQFF
NA | TRBJ2-2 | TRBV27 | few | TGTGCCAGCAGTTTAGGGTTGAGGAGCACCGGGGAGCTGTTTTTT | CASSLGLRSTGELFF
NA | TRBJ2-7 | TRBV5-1 | NA | TGCGCCAGCAGCTTTTATGTAGATACGATCACCTACGAGCAGTACTTC | CASSFYVDTITYEQYF
NA | TRBJ1-4 | TRBV7-2 | NA | TGTGCCAGCAGCCAAATGGGGGGGAATGAAAAACTGTTTTTT | CASSQMGGNEKLFF
TRBD1 | TRBJ1-5 | TRBV6-6 | few | TGTGCCAGCAGCGACGGACAGGGAAGTCAGCCCCAGCATTTT | CASSDGQGSQPQHF
TRBD2 | TRBJ2-2 | TRBV9 | NA | TGTGCCAGCAGCGTAGCTAGCGGGGGGAACACCGGGGAGCTGTTTTTT | CASSVASGGNTGELFF
NA | TRBJ2-7 | TRBV7-6 | NA | TGTGCCAGCAGCTTGCACTCGTACAGCTCCTACGAGCAGTACTTC | CASSLHSYSSYEQYF
TRBD1 | TRBJ1-1 | TRBV29-1 | NA | TGCAGCGTGAACCTCCGGGACAGGGGGCCAGTCACTGAAGCTTTCTTT | CSVNLRDRGPVTEAFF
NA | TRBJ2-3 | TRBV5-1 | few | TGCGCCAGCAGCTACCAAGGGGACACAGATACGCAGTATTTT | CASSYQGDTDTQYF
NA | TRBJ2-7 | TRBV20-1 | NA | TGCAGTGCTCATACAGGTTACGAGCAGTACTTC | CSAHTGYEQYF
TRBD2 | TRBJ2-2 | TRBV4-1 | few | TGCGCCAGCAGCCAAGGTAGTAGCGGGAGGTACACCGGGGAGCTGTTTTTT | CASSQGSSGRYTGELFF
NA | TRBJ1-1 | TRBV2 | few | TGTGCCAGCAGCTCTTACCAGGGTAACACTGAAGCTTTCTTT | CASSSYQGNTEAFF
TRBD1 | TRBJ1-3 | TRBV30 | NA | TGTGCCTGCCGCAACAGGGGCACTGGAAACACCATATATTTT | CACRNRGTGNTIYF
NA | TRBJ2-5 | TRBV27 | few | TGTGCCAGCAGGAAAGGGACTGCCCCAGTGGAGACCCAGTACTTC | CASRKGTAPVETQYF
TRBD1 | TRBJ1-5 | TRBV6-5 | few | TGTGCCAGCAGCCCCGACAGGGGAGGCAATCAGCCCCAGCATTTT | CASSPDRGGNQPQHF
NA | TRBJ2-1 | TRBV29-1 | few | TGCAGCGTTGAAGATATCCCTGAGCAGTTCTTC | CSVEDIPEQFF
TRBD1 | TRBJ1-1 | TRBV4-1 | few | TGCGCCAGCAGTCGGACAGGGCTCTCTGAAGCTTTCTTT | CASSRTGLSEAFF
NA | TRBJ2-3 | TRBV30 | few | TGTGCCTGGAGTGTACGGTCTAGCACAGATACGCAGTATTTT | CAWSVRSSTDTQYF
NA | TRBJ2-7 | TRBV5-4 | NA | TGTGCCAGCAGCTTGGGGGTTAGGGGTTCCTACGAGCAGTACTTC | CASSLGVRGSYEQYF
NA | TRBJ2-1 | TRBV5-1 | medium-sized | TGCGCCACCACCCCCGGGGGTGTGAGGGATGAGCAGTTCTTC | CATTPGGVRDEQFF
NA | TRBJ2-1 | TRBV5-1 | few | TGCGCCAGCAGCCTCGGAACGAGGGGGATCTACAATGAGCAGTTCTTC | CASSLGTRGIYNEQFF
NA | TRBJ1-1 | TRBV9 | few | TGTGCCAGCAGCGTAGATAGTAGAAACACTGAAGCTTTCTTT | CASSVDSRNTEAFF
TRBD1 | TRBJ2-1 | TRBV7-8 | NA | TGTGCCAGCAGCCGTCACTTAGGACAGGGTAGTGAGCAGTTCTTC | CASSRHLGQGSEQFF
TRBD2 | TRBJ2-7 | TRBV5-1 | few | TGCGCCAGCAGCCCCGGGACTAGCGGGAGATCTTCCTACGAGCAGTACTTC | CASSPGTSGRSSYEQYF
TRBD1 | TRBJ2-5 | TRBV7-8 | few | TGTGCCAGCAGCTCTAGGACAGGGAGGGAGACCCAGTACTTC | CASSSRTGRETQYF
NA | TRBJ1-6 | TRBV25-1 | NA | TGTGCCAGCAGTATTAGGGGGAACTCCTATAATTCACCCCTCCACTTT | CASSIRGNSYNSPLHF
NA | TRBJ2-5 | TRBV7-2 | NA | TGTGCCAGCAGCTTAGCGCCTTTGTCGAAGATCCTCTCGGGCCAAGAGACCCAGTACTTC | CASSLAPLSKILSGQETQYF
NA | TRBJ2-1 | TRBV6-5 | NA | TGTGCCAGCAGTTACTCGCTCGCGAAAGATGAGCAGTTCTTC | CASSYSLAKDEQFF
TRBD1 | TRBJ1-2 | TRBV19 | many | TGTGCCAGTAGTAAGACTTTCGGGACAGGCCTCTATGGCTACACCTTC | CASSKTFGTGLYGYTF
TRBD1 | TRBJ2-5 | TRBV7-9 | NA | TGTGCCAGCAGCTTCAGGGGGCGGGAGACCCAGTACTTC | CASSFRGRETQYF
NA | TRBJ1-2 | TRBV4-2 | few | TGTGCCAGCAGCCAAGCCCCAGTGCCTTATGGCTACACCTTC | CASSQAPVPYGYTF
NA | TRBJ2-3 | TRBV7-9 | NA | TGTGCCAGCAGCACCTTAAACCGAGGGCCGTCAGATACGCAGTATTTT | CASSTLNRGPSDTQYF
NA | TRBJ1-1 | TRBV5-1 | few | TGCGCCAGCAGCTCACCAGGGGATGGGGCCACTGAAGCTTTCTTT | CASSSPGDGATEAFF